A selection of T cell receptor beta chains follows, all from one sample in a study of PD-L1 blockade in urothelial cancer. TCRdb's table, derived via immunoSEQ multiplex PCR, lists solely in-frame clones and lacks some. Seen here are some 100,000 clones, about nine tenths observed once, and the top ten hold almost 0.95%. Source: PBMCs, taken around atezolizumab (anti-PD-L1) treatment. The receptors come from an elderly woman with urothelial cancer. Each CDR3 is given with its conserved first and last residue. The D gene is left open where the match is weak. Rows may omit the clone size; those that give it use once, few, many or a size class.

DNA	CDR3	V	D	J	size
TGTGCCAGCAGCTTACGACTTCGAGGGTTCGGCGAGCAGTACTTC	CASSLRLRGFGEQYF	TRBV11-1	-	TRBJ2-7	-
TGTGCCAGCAGTGACTCGGGACTAGCGGGCGGGGTTTTGGAGCAGTTCTTC	CASSDSGLAGGVLEQFF	TRBV6-4	TRBD2	TRBJ2-1	many
TGTGCCTGCTCGACAGGGAACACTGAAGCTTTCTTT	CACSTGNTEAFF	TRBV30	-	TRBJ1-1	-
TGTGCCAGCACAATTGCCAGGACGGCGGGGGTGTTGGGCACTGAAGCTTTCTTT	CASTIARTAGVLGTEAFF	TRBV2	-	TRBJ1-1	-
TGCGCCAGCAGCTCGGAGAGTGTTTCGAATACGCAGTATTTT	CASSSESVSNTQYF	TRBV5-1	-	TRBJ2-3	-
TGTGCCAGCAGCATATCCGGACAGGGGGGAAAAAAACTGTTTTTT	CASSISGQGGKKLFF	TRBV5-6	TRBD1	TRBJ1-4	-
TGTGCCAGCAGCTTAATGTCGCGACTAGCGAACTCCTACGAGCAGTACTTC	CASSLMSRLANSYEQYF	TRBV5-6	TRBD2	TRBJ2-7	-
TGTGCCAGCAGCAAGACAGGGACCTCGAGGGGGGCCAACGTCCTGACTTTC	CASSKTGTSRGANVLTF	TRBV7-9	TRBD1	TRBJ2-6	-
TGCGCCAGCAGTCGCGACAGAATGGATGGTGAAAAACTGTTTTTT	CASSRDRMDGEKLFF	TRBV5-1	-	TRBJ1-4	-
TGTGCCAGCACCAAGCAGGGAAGAACAGCTGAAGCTTTCTTT	CASTKQGRTAEAFF	TRBV6-5	-	TRBJ1-1	once
TGTGCCAGCAGCTCATTGTATGGCTACACCTTC	CASSSLYGYTF	TRBV7-2	-	TRBJ1-2	-